The entry below describes one T cell receptor (beta chain). CDR1 and CDR2 from the germline V gene are KGHSH and LQKENI. V was cut by 3 bases and J by 2 bases, with 11 bases left in between. This CDR3 is built from 15 residues. The data belong to a study of blood T cell repertoires in COVID-19. Clinical history reported by participants formed the basis on which cohorts were assigned. In Cohort 3, a recovered donor had either two negative PCRs, clearance, or symptom resolution. Here immunoSEQ multiplex PCR was the method, and the copy in TCRdb shows in-frame clones only, minus some. The repertoire holds about 180,000 clones, more than 70% seen once, with around 6.2% in the top ten.

The sequenced material came from PBMCs or T cells enriched from blood (not recorded which). The chain couples TRBV18 to TRBJ1-5, with D tentatively TRBD1 (6 bases). The sequence derives from a man aged 40-49 years who had recovered from COVID-19. The CDR3 reads CASSPRGGGNQPQHF. In nucleotides, the CDR3 is TGTGCCAGCTCACCCCGAGGGGGGGGCAATCAGCCCCAGCATTTT.